This T cell receptor (beta chain) was profiled in a study of blood T cell repertoires in COVID-19. Looking at the study overall: Researchers got acute and convalescent COVID-19 samples from the United States, Italy and Spain. Sources were T cells, B-cell-depleted T cells, or PBMCs; the material itself was cDNA or gDNA.

The table came from immunoSEQ multiplex PCR; TCRdb's copy has only in-frame clones and leaves some out. The sample lists approximately 140,000 clones, 80% to 90% seen once, with 3.5% to 5.5% in the top ten. CDR1 and CDR2 from the germline V gene are MNHNS and SASEGT. CDR3 length: 15 amino acids. V lost 2 bases and J lost 6, with 16 bases in between. J is TRBJ1-2 and V is TRBV6-1; D call uncertain. The sample consisted of peripheral blood. The source of this sequence is a woman aged 40-49 years with acute or convalescent COVID-19. CDR3 bases: TGTGCCAGCAGTGAAAGAGGGAGATCAGAGAATGGCTACACCTTC. It is translated as CASSERGRSENGYTF.